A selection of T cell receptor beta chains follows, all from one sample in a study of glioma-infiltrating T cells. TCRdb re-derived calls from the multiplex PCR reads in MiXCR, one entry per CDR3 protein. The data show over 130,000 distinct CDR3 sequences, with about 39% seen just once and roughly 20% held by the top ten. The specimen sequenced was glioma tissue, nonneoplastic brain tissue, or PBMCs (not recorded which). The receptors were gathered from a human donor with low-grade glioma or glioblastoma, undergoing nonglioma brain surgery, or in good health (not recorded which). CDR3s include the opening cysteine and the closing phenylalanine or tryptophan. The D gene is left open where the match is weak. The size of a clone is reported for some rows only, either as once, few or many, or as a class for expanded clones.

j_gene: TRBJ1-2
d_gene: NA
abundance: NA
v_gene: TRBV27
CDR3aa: CASRTANYGYTF
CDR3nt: TGTGCCAGCAGGACAGCTAACTATGGCTACACCTTC

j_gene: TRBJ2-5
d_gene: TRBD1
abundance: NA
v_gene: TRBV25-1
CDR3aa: CASSPDREGKETQYF
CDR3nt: TGTGCCAGCAGCCCGGACAGGGAAGGCAAAGAGACCCAGTACTTC

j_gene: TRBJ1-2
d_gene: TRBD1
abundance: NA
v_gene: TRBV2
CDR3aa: CASSDAGQGYGYTF
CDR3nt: TGTGCCAGCAGTGACGCGGGACAGGGGTATGGCTACACCTTC

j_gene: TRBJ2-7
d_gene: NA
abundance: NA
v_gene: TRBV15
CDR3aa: CATSRDLTEVGQYF
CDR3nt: TGTGCCACCAGCAGAGATCTCACGGAAGTCGGGCAGTACTTC

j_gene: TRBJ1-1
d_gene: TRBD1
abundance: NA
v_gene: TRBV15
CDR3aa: CATSREDRDEAFF
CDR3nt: TGTGCCACCAGCAGGGAAGACAGGGATGAAGCTTTCTTT

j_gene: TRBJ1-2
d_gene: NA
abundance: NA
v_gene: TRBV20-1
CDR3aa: CSARDRGRGYTF
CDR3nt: TGCAGTGCTAGAGATCGAGGGAGAGGCTACACCTTC

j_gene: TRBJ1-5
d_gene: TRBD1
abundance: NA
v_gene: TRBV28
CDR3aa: CASSSPGQGNQPQHF
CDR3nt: TGTGCCAGCAGTTCTCCGGGACAGGGCAATCAGCCCCAGCATTTT

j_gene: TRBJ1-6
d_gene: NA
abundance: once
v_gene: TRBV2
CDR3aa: CASTPDRNSPLHF
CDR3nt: TGTGCCAGCACCCCGGACAGAAATTCACCCCTCCACTTT

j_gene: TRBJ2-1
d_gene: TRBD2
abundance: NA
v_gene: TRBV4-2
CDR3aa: CASSLGPGGPYNEQFF
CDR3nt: TGTGCCAGCAGCTTAGGCCCGGGAGGGCCCTACAATGAGCAGTTCTTC

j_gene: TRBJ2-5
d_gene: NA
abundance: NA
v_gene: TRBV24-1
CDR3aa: CATSGSRGDLLQETQYF
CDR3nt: TGTGCCACCAGTGGTAGTCGAGGGGACCTCCTACAAGAGACCCAGTACTTC

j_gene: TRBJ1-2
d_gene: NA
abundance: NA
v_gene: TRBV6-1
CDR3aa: CASSEGGRYGYTF
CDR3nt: TGTGCCAGCAGTGAAGGGGGCCGTTATGGCTACACCTTC

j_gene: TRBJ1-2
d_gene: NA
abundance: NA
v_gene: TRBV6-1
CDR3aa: CASRNPGTAYGYTF
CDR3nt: TGTGCCAGCAGGAATCCCGGGACCGCCTATGGCTACACCTTC

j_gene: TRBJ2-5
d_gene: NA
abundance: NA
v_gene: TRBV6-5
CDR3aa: CASSQYPGHLQETQYF
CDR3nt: TGTGCCAGCAGTCAATATCCGGGACACCTCCAAGAGACCCAGTACTTC

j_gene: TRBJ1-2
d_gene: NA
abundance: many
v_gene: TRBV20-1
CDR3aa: CSAPRTARMGYTF
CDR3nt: TGCAGTGCCCCCCGGACAGCTAGGATGGGCTACACCTTC

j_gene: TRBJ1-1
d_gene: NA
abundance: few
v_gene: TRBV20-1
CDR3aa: CSASFDWAGSNTEAFF
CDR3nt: TGCAGTGCTAGTTTCGATTGGGCAGGTTCGAACACTGAAGCTTTCTTT

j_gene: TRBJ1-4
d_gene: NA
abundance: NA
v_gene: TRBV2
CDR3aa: CASSLSRVPEELFF
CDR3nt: TGTGCCAGCAGTTTATCAAGGGTCCCAGAGGAACTGTTTTTT

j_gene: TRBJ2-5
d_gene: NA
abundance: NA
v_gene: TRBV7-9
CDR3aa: CASSLDTSGETQYF
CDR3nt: TGTGCCAGCAGCCTGGACACGAGTGGAGAGACCCAGTACTTC

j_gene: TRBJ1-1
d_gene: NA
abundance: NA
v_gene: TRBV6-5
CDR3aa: CASSYRRNAEAFF
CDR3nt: TGTGCCAGCAGTTATAGACGAAACGCTGAAGCTTTCTTT

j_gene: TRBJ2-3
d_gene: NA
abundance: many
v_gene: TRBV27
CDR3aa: CASSSYGDTQYF
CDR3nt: TGTGCCAGCAGTTCGTACGGCGATACGCAGTATTTT

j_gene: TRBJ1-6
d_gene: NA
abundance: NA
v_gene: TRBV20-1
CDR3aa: CSARGQLGSPLHF
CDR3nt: TGCAGTGCTAGAGGACAGTTAGGTTCACCCCTCCACTTT

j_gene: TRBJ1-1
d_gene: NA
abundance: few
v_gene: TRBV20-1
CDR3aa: CSARGARGLGTEAFF
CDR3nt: TGCAGTGCTAGAGGGGCACGAGGTCTTGGCACTGAAGCTTTCTTT

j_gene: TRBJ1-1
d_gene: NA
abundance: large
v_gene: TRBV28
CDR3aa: CASSTTEDGEIEAFF
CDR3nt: TGTGCCAGCAGTACGACTGAGGATGGCGAAATTGAAGCTTTCTTT

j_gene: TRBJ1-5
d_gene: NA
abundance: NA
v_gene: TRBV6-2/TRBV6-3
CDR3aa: CASSYQGDGQPQHF
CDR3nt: TGTGCCAGCAGTTATCAAGGGGACGGGCAGCCCCAGCATTTT

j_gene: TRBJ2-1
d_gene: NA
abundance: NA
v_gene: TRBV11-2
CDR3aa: CASSQDGPLGAVNEQFF
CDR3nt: TGTGCCAGCAGCCAAGATGGCCCCTTGGGGGCGGTAAATGAGCAGTTCTTC

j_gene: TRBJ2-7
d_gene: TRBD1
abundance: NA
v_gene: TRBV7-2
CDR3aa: CASSLMRTGNPYEQYF
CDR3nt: TGTGCCAGCAGCCTAATGCGGACAGGGAACCCCTACGAGCAGTACTTC

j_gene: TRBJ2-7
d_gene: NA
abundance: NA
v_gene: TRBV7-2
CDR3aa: CASSLGGGKGEQYF
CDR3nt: TGTGCCAGCAGCTTAGGGGGCGGGAAAGGTGAGCAGTACTTC

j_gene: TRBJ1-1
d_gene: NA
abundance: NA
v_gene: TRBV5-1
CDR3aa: CASSLNPSSMNTEAFF
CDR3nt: TGCGCCAGCAGCTTGAACCCATCGAGCATGAACACTGAAGCTTTCTTT

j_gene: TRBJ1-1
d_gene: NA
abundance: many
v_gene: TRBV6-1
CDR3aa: CASSLRGEAFF
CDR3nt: TGTGCCAGCAGTTTAAGAGGTGAAGCTTTCTTT

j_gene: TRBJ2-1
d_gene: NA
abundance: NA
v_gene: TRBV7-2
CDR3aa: CASSLMASLGTNEQFF
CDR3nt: TGTGCCAGCAGCTTAATGGCCTCTCTGGGGACCAATGAGCAGTTCTTC

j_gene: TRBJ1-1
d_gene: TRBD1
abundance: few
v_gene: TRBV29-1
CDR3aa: CSGLTGTGNRGAFF
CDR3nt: TGCAGCGGACTGACCGGGACAGGGAACAGGGGAGCTTTCTTT

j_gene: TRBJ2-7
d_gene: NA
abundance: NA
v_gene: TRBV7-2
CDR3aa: CASSLVHFYEQYF
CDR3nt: TGTGCCAGCAGCTTAGTCCACTTTTACGAGCAGTACTTC

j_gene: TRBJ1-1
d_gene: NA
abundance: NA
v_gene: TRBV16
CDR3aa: CASSQVPNKQEKNTEAFF
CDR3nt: TGTGCCAGCAGCCAAGTCCCTAATAAACAGGAGAAGAACACTGAAGCTTTCTTT

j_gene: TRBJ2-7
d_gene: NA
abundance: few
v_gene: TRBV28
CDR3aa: CASTAQPGLLSYEQYF
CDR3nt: TGTGCCAGCACTGCGCAGCCGGGACTGCTCTCCTACGAGCAGTACTTC

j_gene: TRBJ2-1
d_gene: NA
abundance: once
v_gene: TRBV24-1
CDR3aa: CATSAPGRVPYNEQFF
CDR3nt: TGTGCCACCAGTGCCCCGGGTCGGGTTCCCTACAATGAGCAGTTCTTC

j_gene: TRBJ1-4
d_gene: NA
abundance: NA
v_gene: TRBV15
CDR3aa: CATSRDRRATNEKLFF
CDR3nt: TGTGCCACCAGCAGAGACCGGCGAGCAACTAATGAAAAACTGTTTTTT

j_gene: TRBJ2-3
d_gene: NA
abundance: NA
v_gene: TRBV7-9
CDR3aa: CASSLTFADTQYF
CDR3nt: TGTGCCAGCAGCTTGACATTTGCGGATACGCAGTATTTT

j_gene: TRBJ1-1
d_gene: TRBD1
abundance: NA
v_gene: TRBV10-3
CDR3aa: CAIKAGGNTEAFF
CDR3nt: TGTGCCATAAAAGCAGGGGGTAACACTGAAGCTTTCTTT

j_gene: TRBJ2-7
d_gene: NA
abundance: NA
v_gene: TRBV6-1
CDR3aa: CASSSRQKIYERDF
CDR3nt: TGTGCCAGCAGCTCCAGACAGAAGATCTACGAGAGGGACTTC

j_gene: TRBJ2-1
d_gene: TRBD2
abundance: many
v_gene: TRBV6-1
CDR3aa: CASRASGINNEQFF
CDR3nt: TGTGCCAGCAGAGCTAGCGGGATCAACAATGAGCAGTTCTTC

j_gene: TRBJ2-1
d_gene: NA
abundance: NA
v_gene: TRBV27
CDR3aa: CASSLRAPNEQFF
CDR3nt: TGTGCCAGCAGCCTCCGGGCCCCCAATGAGCAGTTCTTC

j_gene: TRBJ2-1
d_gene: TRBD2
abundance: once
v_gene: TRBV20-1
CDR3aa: CSAGYPAGEWNEQFF
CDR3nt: TGCAGTGCGGGATATCCAGCGGGAGAGTGGAATGAGCAGTTCTTC

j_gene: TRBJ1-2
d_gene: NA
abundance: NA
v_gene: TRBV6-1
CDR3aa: CASKDSIYGYTF
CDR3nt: TGTGCCAGCAAAGACTCCATCTATGGCTACACCTTC

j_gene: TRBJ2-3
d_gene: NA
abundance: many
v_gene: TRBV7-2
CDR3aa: CASTYPSDTQYF
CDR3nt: TGTGCCAGCACCTACCCGTCAGATACGCAGTATTTT

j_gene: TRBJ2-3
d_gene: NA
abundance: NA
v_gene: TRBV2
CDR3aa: CASSAIPSSDTQYF
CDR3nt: TGTGCCAGCAGCGCTATCCCTTCCTCAGATACGCAGTATTTT

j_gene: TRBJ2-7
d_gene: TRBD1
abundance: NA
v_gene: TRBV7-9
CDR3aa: CASSLVGQGAHEQYF
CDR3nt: TGTGCCAGCAGCTTAGTCGGACAGGGGGCCCACGAGCAGTACTTC

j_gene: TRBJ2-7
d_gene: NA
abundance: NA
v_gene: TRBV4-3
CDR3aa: CASSHQPGIEQYF
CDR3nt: TGCGCCAGCAGCCACCAGCCGGGGATCGAGCAGTACTTC

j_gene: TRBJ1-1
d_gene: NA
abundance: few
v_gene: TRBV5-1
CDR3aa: CASGHLNTEAFF
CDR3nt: TGCGCCAGCGGGCACTTGAACACTGAAGCTTTCTTT

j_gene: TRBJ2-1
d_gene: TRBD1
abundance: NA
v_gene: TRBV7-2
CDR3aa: CASSPLGQGRHNEQFF
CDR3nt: TGTGCCAGCAGCCCACTGGGACAGGGGCGCCACAATGAGCAGTTCTTC

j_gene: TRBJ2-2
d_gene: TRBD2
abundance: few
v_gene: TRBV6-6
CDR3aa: CASSYSGLAGGYTGELFF
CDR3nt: TGTGCCAGCAGTTACTCAGGGCTAGCGGGGGGATACACCGGGGAGCTGTTTTTT

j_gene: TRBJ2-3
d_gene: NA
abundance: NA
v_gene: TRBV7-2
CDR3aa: CASSLLLSSTDTQYF
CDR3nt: TGTGCCAGCAGCCTCCTACTATCTAGCACAGATACGCAGTATTTT

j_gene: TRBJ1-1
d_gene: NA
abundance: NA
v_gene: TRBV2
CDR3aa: CASFGRDAFF
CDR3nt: TGTGCCAGCTTCGGAAGGGATGCTTTCTTT

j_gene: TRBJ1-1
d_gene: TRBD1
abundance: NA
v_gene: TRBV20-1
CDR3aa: CSARAGTGYTEAFF
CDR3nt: TGCAGTGCTAGAGCCGGGACAGGGTACACTGAAGCTTTCTTT

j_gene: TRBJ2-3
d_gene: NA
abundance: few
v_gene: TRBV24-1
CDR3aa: CATSPSATDTQYF
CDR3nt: TGTGCCACCAGCCCGTCGGCCACAGATACGCAGTATTTT

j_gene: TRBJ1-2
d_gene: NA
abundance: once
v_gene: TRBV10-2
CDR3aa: CASSDWGNYGYTF
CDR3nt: TGCGCCAGCAGTGACTGGGGGAACTATGGCTACACCTTC

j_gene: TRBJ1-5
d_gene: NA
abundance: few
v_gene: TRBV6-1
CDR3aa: CASSPEQVGNQPQHF
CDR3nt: TGTGCCAGCAGTCCCGAACAGGTCGGCAATCAGCCCCAGCATTTT

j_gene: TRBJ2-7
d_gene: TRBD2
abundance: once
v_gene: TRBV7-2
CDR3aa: CASSFGAGHIYEQYF
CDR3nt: TGTGCCAGCAGCTTTGGAGCGGGGCATATCTACGAGCAGTACTTC

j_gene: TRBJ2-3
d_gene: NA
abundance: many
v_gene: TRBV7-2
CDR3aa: CASSLSQGGGKTDTQYF
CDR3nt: TGTGCCAGCAGCTTATCCCAGGGAGGAGGGAAAACGGATACGCAGTATTTT

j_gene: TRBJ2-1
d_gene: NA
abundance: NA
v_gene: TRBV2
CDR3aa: CASGGDSSYNEQFF
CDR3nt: TGTGCCAGCGGGGGGGACAGCTCCTACAATGAGCAGTTCTTC

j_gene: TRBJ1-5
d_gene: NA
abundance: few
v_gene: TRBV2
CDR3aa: CASSDLGASSNQPQHF
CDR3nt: TGTGCCAGCAGTGACTTGGGGGCCTCAAGCAATCAGCCCCAGCATTTT